The rows below give T cell receptor beta chains drawn from one sample of a study of T cell repertoires in cytomegalovirus infection. What these receptors recognize is not known. TCRdb re-analysed the reads in MiXCR, keeping a single row per CDR3 protein. This sample has 200,000 to 250,000 distinct CDR3 sequences, with approximately 40% found just once. Sequenced here: CD8+ T cells from cultured PBMCs, sampled from culture after CMV antigen stimulation. The source of these receptors is a human donor in good health (CMV status not recorded). Some clones in this sample may be carry-over from other donors' samples. CDR3s include the opening cysteine and the closing phenylalanine or tryptophan. D genes are given only for firm matches. Expanded clones are given a class, and other clones once, few, many or no size at all.

d_gene: TRBD1
v_gene: TRBV7-2
j_gene: TRBJ1-5
abundance: many
CDR3aa: CASSLAYRGVQPQHF
CDR3nt: TGTGCCAGCAGCTTAGCTTACAGGGGGGTCCAGCCCCAGCATTTT

d_gene: TRBD2
v_gene: TRBV7-2
j_gene: TRBJ2-1
abundance: few
CDR3aa: CASSLVYPSGPGDEQFF
CDR3nt: TGTGCCAGCAGCTTAGTTTATCCTAGCGGGCCGGGCGATGAGCAGTTCTTC

d_gene: -
v_gene: TRBV11-2
j_gene: TRBJ2-1
abundance: -
CDR3aa: CASSLGGIVAVEQFF
CDR3nt: TGTGCCAGCAGCTTAGGCGGGATTGTAGCCGTTGAGCAGTTCTTC

d_gene: -
v_gene: TRBV7-8
j_gene: TRBJ2-5
abundance: -
CDR3aa: CARRPRGILQETQYF
CDR3nt: TGTGCCAGAAGACCGAGGGGCATACTACAAGAGACCCAGTACTTC

d_gene: -
v_gene: TRBV5-6
j_gene: TRBJ2-7
abundance: few
CDR3aa: CASSHSPYEQYF
CDR3nt: TGTGCCAGCAGTCATTCGCCTTACGAGCAGTACTTC

d_gene: -
v_gene: TRBV27
j_gene: TRBJ2-7
abundance: -
CDR3aa: CASSRTAGEQYF
CDR3nt: TGTGCCAGCAGCCGTACCGCCGGCGAGCAGTACTTC

d_gene: TRBD1
v_gene: TRBV7-6
j_gene: TRBJ2-7
abundance: many
CDR3aa: CASSSRGLSYEQYF
CDR3nt: TGTGCCAGCAGCTCCAGGGGGCTATCCTACGAGCAGTACTTC

d_gene: TRBD2
v_gene: TRBV7-3
j_gene: TRBJ2-1
abundance: few
CDR3aa: CASSLGGDLALRAEIHNEQFF
CDR3nt: TGTGCCAGCAGCTTAGGGGGGGACTTAGCCCTCCGGGCGGAAATACACAATGAGCAGTTCTTC

d_gene: -
v_gene: TRBV11-3
j_gene: TRBJ2-7
abundance: -
CDR3aa: CASSLEQLLYEQYF
CDR3nt: TGTGCCAGCAGCTTGGAACAGCTCCTCTACGAGCAGTACTTC

d_gene: -
v_gene: TRBV4-1
j_gene: TRBJ2-1
abundance: -
CDR3aa: CASSGTTEQFF
CDR3nt: TGCGCCAGCAGCGGCACTACTGAGCAGTTCTTC

d_gene: -
v_gene: TRBV7-3
j_gene: TRBJ2-7
abundance: -
CDR3aa: CASSLHGGYEQYF
CDR3nt: TGTGCCAGCAGCTTACATGGGGGTTACGAGCAGTACTTC

d_gene: -
v_gene: TRBV13
j_gene: TRBJ2-7
abundance: -
CDR3aa: CASSSRGHYEQYF
CDR3nt: TGTGCCAGCAGCTCCAGGGGCCACTACGAGCAGTACTTC